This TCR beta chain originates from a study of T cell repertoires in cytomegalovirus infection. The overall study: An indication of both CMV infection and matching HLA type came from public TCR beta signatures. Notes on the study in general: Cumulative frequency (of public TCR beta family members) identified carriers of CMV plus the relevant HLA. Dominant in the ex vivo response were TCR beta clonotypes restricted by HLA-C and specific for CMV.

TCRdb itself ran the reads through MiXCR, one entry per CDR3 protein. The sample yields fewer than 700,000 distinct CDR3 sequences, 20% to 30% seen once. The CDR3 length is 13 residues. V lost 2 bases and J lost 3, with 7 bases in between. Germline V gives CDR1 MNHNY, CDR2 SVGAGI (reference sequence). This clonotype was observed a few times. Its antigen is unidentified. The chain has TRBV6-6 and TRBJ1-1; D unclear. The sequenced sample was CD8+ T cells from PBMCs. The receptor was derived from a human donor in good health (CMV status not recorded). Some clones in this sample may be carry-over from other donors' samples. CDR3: CASSYRMDTEAFF. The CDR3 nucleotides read TGTGCCAGCAGTTACAGGATGGACACTGAAGCTTTCTTT.